Below are 19 T cell receptor beta chains sequenced from a single sample in a study of identical twins (dated by TCRdb to 2016 to 2017). The library was generated by 5' RACE. The sequencer listed for this sample is Illumina HiSeq 2000. TCRdb reworked the public reads: Q25 trimming with fastp, MiXCR clone assembly, productive beta chains retained. Rows are unified per CDR3 protein, each entry keeping the most common DNA and genes. This sample lists 700,000 to 950,000 distinct CDR3 sequences; roughly an eighth were detected once. The ten largest clones add up to about 1.5% of the sample. These data were also reused for a study on yellow fever vaccine responses in identical twins.

The sequencing sample was made of PBMCs. Source of these receptors: a woman between 18 and 29 years old in good health.

The DNA of the CDR3 is TGTGCCAGCAGTGAAAGGACAGGGAAATACGAGCAGTACTTC. Protein product: CASSERTGKYEQYF. The chain has TRBV2 and TRBJ2-7; 8 bases are shared with TRBD1. The V gene end was trimmed by 2 bases and the J gene end by 4 bases; junction bases not matched to a gene: 4. The CDR3 length is 14 residues. CDR1 SNHLY and CDR2 FYNNEI come from the germline V gene.

This clonotype was detected a few times. The J gene is TRBJ2-2, the V gene TRBV5-1; D gene uncertain. Per germline, CDR1 SGHRS and CDR2 YFSETQ. The CDR3 contains 15 residues. The V end was cut by 4 bases, the J end by 0 bases, with 10 bases between. The CDR3 DNA follows: TGCGCCAGCAGCAGGCGTGATACGAACACCGGGGAGCTGTTTTTT. Amino acids: CASSRRDTNTGELFF.

This clonotype has only a few counts. The rearrangement joins TRBV20-1 to TRBJ2-1; maybe TRBD2 (6 bases). The CDR3 has 13 amino acids. CDR1 and CDR2 from the germline V gene are DFQATT and SNEGSKA (reference sequence). CDR3 protein: CRAGRSGGNEQFF. CDR3 nucleotide sequence: TGCAGGGCGGGACGCAGCGGAGGCAATGAGCAGTTCTTC.

This chain uses TRBV12-3 or TRBV12-4 with TRBJ1-1; perhaps TRBD1 as D (6 bases). The germline V and J ends were trimmed by 7 bases and 1 base, with 13 bases remaining between them. This CDR3 spans 14 amino acids. This CDR3 reads CASIMRGTNTEAFF. The CDR3 DNA is TGTGCCAGCATTATGAGGGGGACGAACACTGAAGCTTTCTTT.

This chain joins TRBV12-3 or TRBV12-4 and TRBJ1-1; 11 bases line up with TRBD1. The CDR3 totals 15 residues. The junction had 8 bases not matched to a gene; V was cut back by 5 bases and J by 6 bases. DNA for the CDR3: TGTGCCAGCAGTCTCCGGACAGGGGGCATCGCTGAAGCTTTCTTT. It codes for CASSLRTGGIAEAFF.

This clonotype was detected many times. The CDR3 DNA reads TGCAGTGTCTCAGGGTCGAACTATGGCTACACCTTC. It codes for CSVSGSNYGYTF. The chain couples TRBV20-1 to TRBJ1-2, with a tentative D call TRBD1 (5 bases). The CDR3 sequence is 12 residues long. Germline V gene data show CDR1 as DFQATT and CDR2 as SNEGSKA (reference sequence). V was pared by 7 bases and J by 2 bases, with 11 bases between.

The chain uses TRBV3-1 and TRBJ2-1; 13 bases agree with TRBD2. With 5 bases clipped from V and 4 bases from J, the junction kept 5 bases outside the gene matches. Germline CDR1 reads LGHDT; CDR2 reads YNNKEL (reference sequence). CDR3 size: 16 residues. CDR3 sequence: CASSKLAGGEYNEQFF. For the CDR3, the DNA is TGTGCCAGCAGCAAACTAGCGGGGGGGGAGTACAATGAGCAGTTCTTC.

This chain connects TRBV6-1 to TRBJ2-3; 10 positions match TRBD1. The V segment lost 2 bases and the J segment 4 bases; nucleotides outside the gene matches: 6. Germline CDR1 reads MNHNS; CDR2 reads SASEGT. The CDR3 sequence is 16 residues long. Written as DNA, the CDR3 is TGTGCCAGCAGTGAAAAGGTTGGGACAGGGGCAGATACGCAGTATTTT. Translation: CASSEKVGTGADTQYF.

This sequence joins TRBV29-1 and TRBJ2-3, with 9 bases aligning to TRBD2. The CDR3 is 12 residues long. Germline V CDR1 and CDR2: SQVTM, ANQGSEA. Germline trimming cut 6 bases from V and 4 bases from J; bases unmatched to any gene: 2. CDR3 DNA sequence: TGCAGCGTGCGGGGGGGCCCAGATACGCAGTATTTT. Translating gives CSVRGGPDTQYF.

This clonotype has ten or more counts. This chain connects TRBV20-1 to TRBJ1-2, with 8 positions matching TRBD1. Germline trimming cut 2 bases from V and 3 bases from J; bases unmatched to any gene: 5. CDR1 is DFQATT, CDR2 SNEGSKA, per germline (reference sequence). This CDR3 comprises 14 residues. In DNA form, the CDR3 reads TGCAGTGCTAGAATCCCGGACAGGGACTATGGCTACACCTTC. The encoded protein is CSARIPDRDYGYTF.

Only a few counts were recorded for this clonotype. The V call is TRBV4-2, the J call TRBJ1-4, with a weak D call TRBD1 (5 bases). Trimming removed 1 base at V and 4 bases at J, with 13 bases between. The germline gives CDR1 LGHNA, CDR2 YNFKEQ. CDR3 size: 16 residues. The CDR3 DNA reads TGTGCCAGCAGCCAAGTTACCGGGGCCAGTAATGAAAAACTGTTTTTT. Its translation: CASSQVTGASNEKLFF.

In this sample, this clonotype turned up many times. The J gene is TRBJ2-1, the V gene TRBV4-1; 14 bases fit TRBD2. The length of the CDR3 is 20 residues. The germline V gene encodes CDR1 MGHRA and CDR2 YSYEKL. V was clipped by 1 base and J by 3 bases; unmatched bases: 11. The CDR3, as DNA: TGCGCCAGCAGCCAAGGGACTAGCGGGAGGCCATATGCAAACTACAATGAGCAGTTCTTC. Amino acids: CASSQGTSGRPYANYNEQFF.

Only a few counts were recorded for this clonotype. The chain joins TRBV24-1 to TRBJ2-4; the D is unclear. Per the germline V gene, CDR1 is KGHDR and CDR2 is SFDVKD. The CDR3 is made up of 13 amino acids. V was shortened by 8 bases and J by 1 base, with 8 bases between the two germline ends. The DNA of the CDR3 is TGTGCCACCACCCTCCCGGCCAAAAACATTCAGTACTTC. Amino acid sequence: CATTLPAKNIQYF.

This clonotype was seen only a few times. This chain uses TRBV12-3 or TRBV12-4 with TRBJ2-3; TRBD1 aligns across 9 bases. This CDR3 has 18 amino acids. The J segment lost 0 bases and the V segment lost 4 bases, leaving 11 bases of the junction unmatched. The CDR3 loop reads CASSSTPGQGTSTDTQYF. For the CDR3, the DNA is TGTGCCAGCAGTTCAACCCCGGGACAGGGTACCAGCACAGATACGCAGTATTTT.

CDR3 sequence (DNA): TGCGCCAGCAGCTTGGGAGGGACCGCGTCCTACGAGCAGTACTTC. Amino acid sequence: CASSLGGTASYEQYF. The V call is TRBV5-1, the J call TRBJ2-7, with D perhaps assigned TRBD1 or TRBD2 (5 bases each). The V end lost 0 bases, the J end lost 1 base, and 11 bases lay between the germline ends. CDR1 is SGHRS and CDR2 is YFSETQ in the germline V gene. The CDR3 runs to 15 residues.

The V call is TRBV7-2, the J call TRBJ2-2; 7 bases match TRBD2. CDR1 and CDR2 from the germline V gene are SGHTA and FQGNSA. J gave up 5 bases and V 4 bases, and 7 bases lay outside the gene matches. CDR3 length: 15 residues. CDR3 loop: CASSSRLARTGELFF. CDR3 sequence (DNA): TGTGCCAGCAGCTCAAGACTAGCTCGGACCGGGGAGCTGTTTTTT.

This clonotype occurred a few times. This chain joins TRBV6-1 and TRBJ2-1; no firm D call. Trimming took off 7 bases at V and 0 bases at J, with 7 bases between the two ends. The germline CDR1 and CDR2 sequences are MNHNS and SASEGT. This CDR3 is built from 13 residues. CDR3 region: CASMSPSYNEQFF. CDR3 DNA: TGTGCCAGCATGAGTCCCTCCTACAATGAGCAGTTCTTC.

V is TRBV5-6 and J is TRBJ2-7; weak D call: TRBD1 (5 bases). The germline V and J ends were trimmed by 2 bases and 0 bases, with 15 bases remaining between them. The CDR3 consists of 16 residues. CDR1 is SGHDT, CDR2 YYEEEE, per germline. The CDR3 protein is CASSFGPQGSSYEQYV. CDR3 DNA: TGTGCCAGCAGCTTTGGACCCCAGGGCAGCTCCTACGAGCAGTACGTC.

The rearrangement joins TRBV19 to TRBJ2-4; TRBD1 is a possible D gene (6 bases). This CDR3 region has 16 residues. V lost 4 bases and J lost 0, with 13 bases in between. Per germline, CDR1 LNHDA and CDR2 SQIVND (reference sequence). This CDR3 is CASSTTGQLAKNIQYF. In DNA, the CDR3 is TGTGCCAGTAGTACAACCGGACAGCTAGCCAAAAACATTCAGTACTTC.